This TCR beta chain derives from a study of T cells in Graves' hyperthyroidism and ophthalmopathy. Broader study findings: Ophthalmopathy was told apart from stable hyperthyroidism by a 13 V-J model. Ophthalmopathy prediction by the model preceded onset by a median roughly 6 months.

Trimming shortened V by 2 bases and J by 9 bases, and 11 bases separated the two germline ends. The CDR3 has 12 residues. CDR1 is DFQATT and CDR2 is SNEGSKA in the germline V gene (reference sequence). Patients with uncontrolled infections, other autoimmune diseases, pregnancy or lactation were excluded. PBMCs came from less than 11 ml fresh peripheral blood. Researchers amplified the TCR beta CDR3 regions from RNA transcripts. Using the HTBI primer set, a first-round RT-PCR was run on the TCR CDR3. TCRdb passed the multiplex PCR reads through MiXCR, listing each CDR3 protein once. The sample includes about 500,000 distinct CDR3 sequences, 16% of them seen just once. This clonotype was seen repeatedly, ten times or more. No antigen is known for it.

The sample was blood. The V call is TRBV20-1, the J call TRBJ1-5, with TRBD1 as a possible D gene (5 bases). The TCR comes from a woman younger than 45 with Graves' ophthalmopathy. The CDR3, as DNA: TGCAGTGCTAGACAGGGCAGTCGGCCCCAGCATTTT. It is translated as CSARQGSRPQHF.